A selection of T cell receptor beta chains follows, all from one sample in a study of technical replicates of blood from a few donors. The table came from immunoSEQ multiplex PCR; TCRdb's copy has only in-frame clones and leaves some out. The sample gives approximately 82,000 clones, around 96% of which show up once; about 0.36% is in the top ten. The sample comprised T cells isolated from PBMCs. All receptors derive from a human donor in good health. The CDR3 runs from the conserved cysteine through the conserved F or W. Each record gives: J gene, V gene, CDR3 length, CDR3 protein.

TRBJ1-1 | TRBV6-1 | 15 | CASSEALQPNTEAFF
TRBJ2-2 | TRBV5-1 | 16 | CASSPTSNRNTGELFF
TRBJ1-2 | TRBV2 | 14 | CASSQDNVRFFYTF
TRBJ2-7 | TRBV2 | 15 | CASRETVIPSYEQYF
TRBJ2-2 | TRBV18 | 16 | CASSPYRESDTGELFF
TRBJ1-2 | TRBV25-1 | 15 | CASSELQGGANGYTF
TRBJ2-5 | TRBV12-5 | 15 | CASGQGQGNVETQYF
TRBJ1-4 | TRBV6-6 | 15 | CASSYQQGFSEKLFF
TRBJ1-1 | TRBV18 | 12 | CASSSQETEAFF
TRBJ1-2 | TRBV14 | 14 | CASSQESWNYGYTF
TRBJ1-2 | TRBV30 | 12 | CAWRVRPLGYTF
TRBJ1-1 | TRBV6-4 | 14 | CASSPIGGGTEAFF
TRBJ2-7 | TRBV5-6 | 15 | CASSLGSQGGYEQYF
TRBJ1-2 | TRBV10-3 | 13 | CAIKDRTDYGYTF
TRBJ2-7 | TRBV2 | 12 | CASSDDRGEQYF
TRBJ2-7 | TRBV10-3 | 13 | CAISEGLINEQYF
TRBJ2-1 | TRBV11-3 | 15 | CASSAAGTTHNEQFF
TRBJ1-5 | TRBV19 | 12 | CASSTKGAGWHF
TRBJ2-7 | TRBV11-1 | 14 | CASSLVGGLHEQYF
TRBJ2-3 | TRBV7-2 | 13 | CASSLGQTDTQYF
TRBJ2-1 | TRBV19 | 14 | CASSITSGSDEQFF
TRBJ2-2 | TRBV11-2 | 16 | CASSLEGTTNTGELFF
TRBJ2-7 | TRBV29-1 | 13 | CSVAGQSTYEQYF
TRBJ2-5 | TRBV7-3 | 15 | CASSLIFASQETQYF
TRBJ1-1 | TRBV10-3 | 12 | CAITDRGTEAFF
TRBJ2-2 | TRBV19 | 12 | CASSRGSGELFF
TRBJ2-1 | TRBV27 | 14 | CASSGRALGNEQFF
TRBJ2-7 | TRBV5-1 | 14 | CATTEETEIYEQYF
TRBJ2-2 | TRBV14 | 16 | CASSRLGQGNTGELFF
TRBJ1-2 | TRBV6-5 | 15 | CASSYAGASEGGYTF
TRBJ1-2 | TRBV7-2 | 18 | CASSLAPGGERHNYGYTF
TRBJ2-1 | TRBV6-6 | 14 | CASSYGTFYNEQFF
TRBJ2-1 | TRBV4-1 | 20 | CASSQVSGLAGESSYNEQFF
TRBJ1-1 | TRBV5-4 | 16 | CASSPIRQGGNTEAFF
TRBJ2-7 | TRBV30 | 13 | CAWTTGFSYEQYF
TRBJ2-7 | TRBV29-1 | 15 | CSVERPTQGAYEQYF
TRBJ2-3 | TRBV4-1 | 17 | CASSQGTSGRVTDTQYF